The source of this T cell receptor beta chain is a study of tumor-infiltrating lymphocytes in primary liver carcinoma. Study-wide results and limits: Relative to tumor region pairs, the tumor-adjacent and tumor-blood pairs showed overlap that was lower.

Co-extraction of both nucleic acids (RNA and DNA) used about 18-34 mg of unsorted bulk tissue. There were only treatment-naive patients, all with chronic HBV infection. Comment on this clonotype: Its matching antigen is unknown.

The V and J ends lost 2 bases and 5 bases respectively, with 12 bases between them. Germline V gene data show CDR1 as MNHNY and CDR2 as SVGAGI (reference sequence). This CDR3 has 14 residues. The researchers produced TCR beta cDNA from about 510 ng total RNA with a constant-region primer. Three nested multiplex PCR rounds, a slightly modified ARM-PCR, produced the libraries for TCR beta. Forward primers for TRBV1-TRBV30 and a C-beta reverse primer served the first two PCR rounds, at 10 cycles each. TCRdb used MiXCR to reprocess the multiplex PCR reads, holding one entry per CDR3 protein. The table lists 55,000 to 65,000 distinct CDR3 sequences, less than 75% of them singletons.

The sample taken for sequencing was liver tumor tissue from sampling region 2. Described subset: tumor region T2, inferior pole. This clonotype originated in a man aged 35-49 years with primary liver carcinoma and hepatitis B virus infection. The chain recombines TRBV6-6 with TRBJ2-5; possible D gene TRBD2, 5 bases. This chain's CDR3 is CASSYDFEGETQYF. The CDR3 bases are TGTGCCAGCAGTTACGATTTCGAGGGTGAGACCCAGTACTTC.